This TCR beta chain was sequenced during a study of neurological immune-mediated disorders. The CDR3 length is 14 residues. Germline assignment: CDR1 MNHEY and CDR2 SVGAGI. The V gene end was trimmed by 8 bases and the J gene end by 7 bases; junction bases not matched to a gene: 7. This clonotype came up many times. Where libraries were unsorted, they were derived from 2 million PBMCs stored at -80 degrees C. In TCRdb, the 5' RACE reads were re-called with MiXCR into one record per CDR3 protein. The data contain tens of thousands of distinct CDR3 sequences, about 15% of them singletons. The chain carries TRBV6-5 and TRBJ2-2; TRBD1 agrees at 10 bases. The receptor was isolated from a woman aged 40 to 50 in good health. Sequenced material: PBMCs. The CDR3 DNA reads as TGTGCCAGCCGCCGGGACAGGGGTTTCGGGGAGCTGTTTTTT. It is translated as CASRRDRGFGELFF.